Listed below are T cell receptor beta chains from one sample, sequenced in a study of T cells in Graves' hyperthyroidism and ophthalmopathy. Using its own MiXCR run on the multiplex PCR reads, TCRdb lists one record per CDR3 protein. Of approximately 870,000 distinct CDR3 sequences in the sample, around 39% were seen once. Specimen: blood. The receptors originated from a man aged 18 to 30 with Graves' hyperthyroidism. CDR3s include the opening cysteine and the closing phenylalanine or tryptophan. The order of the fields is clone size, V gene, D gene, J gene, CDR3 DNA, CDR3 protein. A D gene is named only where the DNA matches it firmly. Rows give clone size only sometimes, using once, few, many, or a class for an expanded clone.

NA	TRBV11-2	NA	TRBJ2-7	TGTGCCAGCATCACCAGGGACACCTTCTACGAGCAGTACTTC	CASITRDTFYEQYF
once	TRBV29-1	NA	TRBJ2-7	TGCAGCGTCGGGTGGGGCTACAAGCAGTACTTC	CSVGWGYKQYF
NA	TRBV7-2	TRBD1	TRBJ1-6	TGTGCCAGCAGCCCGCTCCGGGACAGGGCGAATTCACCCCTCCACTTT	CASSPLRDRANSPLHF
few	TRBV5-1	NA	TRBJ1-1	TGCGCCAGCAGCTTGTGGGGACACCAAATGAACACTGAAGCTTTCTTT	CASSLWGHQMNTEAFF
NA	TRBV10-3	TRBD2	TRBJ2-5	TGTGCCATCAGTGCTAGCGGGAGGATTTGGCAAGAGACCCAGTACTTC	CAISASGRIWQETQYF
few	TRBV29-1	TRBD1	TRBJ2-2	TGCAGCGTTGAAATAGGGGGCGCGAACACCGGGGAGCTGTTTTTT	CSVEIGGANTGELFF
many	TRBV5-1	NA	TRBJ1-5	TGTGCCAGCAGCTTAGGGGCCAATCAGCCCCAGCATTTT	CASSLGANQPQHF
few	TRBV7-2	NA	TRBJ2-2	TGTGCCAGCAGCCCAACTGCCGTACCCGGGGAGCTGTTTTTT	CASSPTAVPGELFF
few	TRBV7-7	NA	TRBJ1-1	TGTGCCAGCAGCTTAGAGGACGGGCCGACTGAAGCTTTCTTT	CASSLEDGPTEAFF
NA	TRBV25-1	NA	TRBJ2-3	TGTGCCAGCAGTGAAACCGCCTTTGCAGATACGCAGTATTTT	CASSETAFADTQYF